These 24 T cell receptor beta chains came from one sample sequenced in a study of glioma-infiltrating T cells after dendritic cell vaccination. The time point was: after dendritic cell vaccination, including at tumor progression/relapse. Using immunoSEQ multiplex PCR, the repertoire was profiled, and TCRdb retains in-frame clones only, with some absent. Among approximately 50,000 clones listed, about 89% were seen once. This specimen consisted of blood, obtained after dendritic cell vaccination. The receptors shown here come from a human donor with glioblastoma.

This rearrangement joins TRBV9 to TRBJ2-3, with 10 bases that match TRBD1. CDR3 size: 15 residues. Per the germline V gene, CDR1 is SGDLS and CDR2 is YYNGEE. Germline trimming cut 6 bases from V and 3 bases from J; bases unmatched to any gene: 7. For the CDR3, the DNA is TGTGCCAGCACGCGGGGACAGGGGTTTACAGATACGCAGTATTTT. Amino acids: CASTRGQGFTDTQYF.

This clone has just one count. The chain links TRBV2 to TRBJ2-1; 12 nucleotides line up with TRBD2. The germline gives CDR1 SNHLY, CDR2 FYNNEI. The CDR3 is made up of 16 amino acids. Trimming removed 3 bases from V and 4 bases from J; junction bases left unmatched: 4. The DNA of the CDR3 is TGTGCCAGCAGTGAGACGACTAGCGGGAGATACAATGAGCAGTTCTTC. It codes for CASSETTSGRYNEQFF.

The chain combines TRBV10-3 with TRBJ1-1, with D tentatively TRBD1 (5 bases). V was shortened by 7 bases and J by 5 bases, with 17 bases between the two germline ends. CDR1 and CDR2 (germline): ENHRY, SYGVKD. This CDR3 is 14 amino acids long. CDR3 protein: CAIKLAGQGTEAFF. The CDR3 bases are TGTGCCATCAAATTGGCAGGGCAGGGTACTGAAGCTTTCTTT.

This chain connects TRBV19 to TRBJ1-2, with a possible D match to TRBD1 (5 bases). This CDR3 spans 12 amino acids. From germline, CDR1 is LNHDA and CDR2 SQIVND (reference sequence). Trimming stripped 7 bases from V and 2 bases from J, with 8 bases between. This CDR3 is CASTGGNYGYTF. Here the CDR3 DNA reads TGTGCCAGTACGGGGGGGAACTATGGCTACACCTTC. The full variable domain, rest sourced from reference TRBV19 and TRBJ1-2, is DGGITQSPKYLFRKEGQNVTLSCEQNLNHDAMYWYRQDPGQGLRLIYYSQIVNDFQKGDIAEGYSVSREKKESFPLTVTSAQKNPTAFYLCASTGGNYGYTFGSGTRLTVV.

J is TRBJ1-2 and V is TRBV6-5, with TRBD1 matching 8 bases. This CDR3 contains 15 residues. From germline, CDR1 is MNHEY and CDR2 SVGAGI. Trimming removed 8 bases from V and 4 bases from J; junction bases left unmatched: 12. The CDR3 reads CASGPTGVGPYGYTF. CDR3 in DNA: TGTGCCAGCGGTCCGACAGGGGTTGGTCCCTATGGCTACACCTTC.

The V and J genes are TRBV28 and TRBJ2-1, with D maybe TRBD1 (5 bases). Deletions cut 11 bases from V and 10 bases from J, with 18 bases between. The CDR3 covers 12 residues. The germline V gene has CDR1 MDHEN and CDR2 SYDVKM. The CDR3 sequence is CAVGAPWGEQFF. The CDR3 DNA reads as TGTGCCGTAGGCGCGCCTTGGGGCGAGCAGTTCTTC.

The genes are TRBV28 and TRBJ1-1, with D maybe TRBD1 (5 bases). This CDR3 is built from 15 residues. V was clipped by 5 bases and J by 2 bases, with 15 bases between them. CDR1 MDHEN and CDR2 SYDVKM come from the germline V gene. CDR3 sequence: CASSPALTGNTEAFF. The CDR3 DNA reads as TGTGCCAGCAGTCCAGCTCTTACAGGAAACACTGAAGCTTTCTTT.

This clone was picked up one time. The V and J genes are TRBV19 and TRBJ1-1, with 8 bases that match TRBD1. The CDR3 spans 15 residues. Germline CDR1 LNHDA, CDR2 SQIVND (reference sequence). The J segment lost 0 bases and the V segment lost 5 bases, leaving 5 bases of the junction unmatched. As DNA, the CDR3 is TGTGCCAGTAGTCTACGGGACAGGCTGAACACTGAAGCTTTCTTT. This gives the protein CASSLRDRLNTEAFF.

This clone was seen a single time. The gene calls are TRBV10-3 and TRBJ2-1, with TRBD2 matching 8 bases. CDR3 size: 15 residues. Trimming removed 3 bases from V and 0 bases from J; junction bases left unmatched: 1. Germline CDR1 reads ENHRY; CDR2 reads SYGVKD. The CDR3: CAISELADSYNEQFF. The CDR3, as DNA: TGTGCCATCAGTGAACTAGCGGACTCCTACAATGAGCAGTTCTTC.

This chain connects TRBV19 to TRBJ2-3, with TRBD1 matching 8 bases. The CDR3 is 17 residues long. V lost 8 bases, J lost 1 base, and 14 bases stayed unmatched. Per the germline V gene, CDR1 is LNHDA and CDR2 is SQIVND (reference sequence). The DNA of the CDR3 is TGTGCCAGTTTTCCCCCCCGGACAGGGATTCGCACAGATACGCAGTATTTT. It translates to CASFPPRTGIRTDTQYF.

Concerning this clone itself: A junction end diverges from the germline sequence, so it may reflect a read error. The rearrangement uses TRBV7-9 and TRBJ2-7; 12 bases line up with TRBD2. This CDR3 is 14 amino acids long. Germline assignment: CDR1 SEHNR and CDR2 FQNEAQ (reference sequence). The CDR3 region is CASSLAGGAYEQYF. The CDR3 nucleotides read TGTGCCAGCAGCCTAGCGGGAGGGGCCTACGAGCAGTACTTC.

The chain recombines TRBV13 with TRBJ1-5; D unclear. There are 15 residues in the CDR3. Trimming removed 0 bases from V and 4 bases from J, with 10 bases in between. CDR1 and CDR2 (germline): PRHDT, FYEKMQ (reference sequence). The CDR3 DNA follows: TGTGCCAGCAGCTTAGGTGTGACACCGAATCAGCCCCAGCATTTT. Its translation is CASSLGVTPNQPQHF.

This chain links TRBV28 with TRBJ1-1; D perhaps matches TRBD1 (6 bases). Germline V gene sequence: CDR1 MDHEN, CDR2 SYDVKM. V lost 5 bases, J lost 7 bases, and 20 bases lay in between. The CDR3 is made up of 15 amino acids. The CDR3 here is CASSPSESGDFEAFF. CDR3 coding DNA: TGTGCCAGCAGTCCCTCTGAGTCAGGGGATTTTGAAGCTTTCTTT. Looking up the rest from reference TRBV28 and TRBJ1-1 gives the full variable domain: DVKVTQSSRYLVKRTGEKVFLECVQDMDHENMFWYRQDPGLGLRLIYFSYDVKMKEKGDIPEGYSVSREKKERFSLILESASTNQTSMYLCASSPSESGDFEAFFGQGTRLTVV.

The chain employs TRBV29-1 and TRBJ2-1; possibly TRBD1 for D (5 bases). This CDR3 has 14 residues. V lost 6 bases, J lost 9 bases, and 21 bases lay in between. CDR1 SQVTM and CDR2 ANQGSEA come from the germline V gene. The CDR3 sequence is CSVQGLEIRAEQFF. The CDR3 coding sequence is TGCAGCGTCCAGGGTTTGGAGATTCGAGCTGAGCAGTTCTTC.

The rearrangement joins TRBV4-3 to TRBJ1-1; D perhaps matches TRBD1 (5 bases). Trimming pared 4 bases from V and 7 bases from J, leaving 19 bases between. There are 15 residues in the CDR3. Germline-derived CDR1 and CDR2 are LGHNA and YSLEER. CDR3 nucleotides: TGCGCCAGCAGCCGTCACGACAGCGCGCATTTTGAAGCTTTCTTT. Translating it yields CASSRHDSAHFEAFF.

The V gene is TRBV11-2, the J gene TRBJ2-1; tentative D call: TRBD2 (5 bases). V was shortened by 5 bases and J by 0 bases, with 11 bases between the two germline ends. CDR1 and CDR2 from the germline V gene are SGHAT and FQNNGV. The CDR3 totals 15 residues. CDR3 protein: CASSTRLSSYNEQFF. CDR3 sequence (DNA): TGTGCCAGCAGCACTAGGTTGTCCTCCTACAATGAGCAGTTCTTC.

The rearrangement links TRBV28 to TRBJ2-5, with a tentative D call TRBD1 (6 bases). The J call may be incorrect, as the DNA end agrees better with TRBJ2-7. Germline CDR1 is MDHEN and CDR2 is SYDVKM. CDR3 length: 14 amino acids. This chain's CDR3 is CASRLTGNPYEQYF. The CDR3, as DNA: TGTGCCAGCAGACTAACAGGGAACCCCTACGAGCAGTACTTC.

The rearrangement links TRBV14 to TRBJ2-1; no clear D gene. The germline gives CDR1 SGHDN, CDR2 FVKESK. The CDR3 is 11 residues long. Trimming pared 4 bases from V and 6 bases from J, leaving 4 bases between. CDR3 in DNA: TGTGCCAGCAGCCTAGCCAATGAGCAGTTCTTC. It is translated as CASSLANEQFF. The variable domain in full, with the rest retrieved from reference TRBV14 and TRBJ2-1, is EAGVTQFPSHSVIEKGQTVTLRCDPISGHDNLYWYRRVMGKEIKFLLHFVKESKQDESGMPNNRFLAERTGGTYSTLKVQPAELEDSGVYFCASSLANEQFFGPGTRLTVL.

V and J are TRBV14 and TRBJ2-3; 8 bases align to TRBD2. From germline, CDR1 is SGHDN and CDR2 FVKESK. V lost 1 base, J lost 4 bases, and 4 bases stayed unmatched. CDR3 size: 15 residues. CDR3 nucleotides: TGTGCCAGCAGCCAAGGCGGGGGGACCGCAGATACGCAGTATTTT. Translation gives CASSQGGGTADTQYF.

This chain links TRBV30 with TRBJ2-6; D is unresolved. The CDR3 has 14 residues. The V gene lost 0 bases and the J gene lost 1 base, with 4 bases spanning the gap. Germline CDR1 reads GTSNPN; CDR2 reads SVGIG (reference sequence). CDR3 protein: CAWSVLSGANVLTF. The CDR3 nucleotides are TGTGCCTGGAGTGTACTGTCTGGGGCCAACGTCCTGACTTTC.

The chain is built from TRBV5-1 and TRBJ1-1; TRBD1 matches at 7 bases. CDR1 and CDR2 (germline): SGHRS, YFSETQ. The V and J ends lost 1 base and 6 bases, in that order; junction bases with no gene match: 6. The CDR3 has 14 amino acids. CDR3 protein: CASSLTGEIAEAFF. In DNA form, the CDR3 reads TGCGCCAGCAGCTTGACAGGGGAAATAGCTGAAGCTTTCTTT.

This sequence joins TRBV7-3 and TRBJ2-7; 7 bases agree with TRBD2. V gave up 5 bases and J gave up 1 base; unmatched junction bases: 8. The CDR3 has 15 amino acids. Germline CDR1 reads SGHTA; CDR2 reads FQGTGA. The CDR3 coding sequence is TGTGCCAGCAGCCTTACTAGCGTGTCTTCCTACGAGCAGTACTTC. Translating it yields CASSLTSVSSYEQYF.

This clone was seen a few times. The gene calls are TRBV6-5 and TRBJ1-6; possible D gene TRBD1, 5 bases. The V gene's germline CDR1 is MNHEY and CDR2 SVGAGI. The CDR3 covers 13 residues. V shed 6 bases and J shed 10 bases, with 13 bases lying between them. CDR3 coding DNA: TGTGCCAGCAGCAGGAGGGAGGGGTCACCCCTCCACTTT. It yields the protein CASSRREGSPLHF.

The V call is TRBV2, the J call TRBJ1-1; no clear D gene. The CDR3 sequence is 16 residues long. Germline lookup yields CDR1 SNHLY and CDR2 FYNNEI. V was pared by 6 bases and J by 2 bases, with 19 bases between. CDR3 nucleotide sequence: TGTGCCAGCAGGGAATTTTCAATGGCCCGTAACACTGAAGCTTTCTTT. Protein sequence: CASREFSMARNTEAFF.